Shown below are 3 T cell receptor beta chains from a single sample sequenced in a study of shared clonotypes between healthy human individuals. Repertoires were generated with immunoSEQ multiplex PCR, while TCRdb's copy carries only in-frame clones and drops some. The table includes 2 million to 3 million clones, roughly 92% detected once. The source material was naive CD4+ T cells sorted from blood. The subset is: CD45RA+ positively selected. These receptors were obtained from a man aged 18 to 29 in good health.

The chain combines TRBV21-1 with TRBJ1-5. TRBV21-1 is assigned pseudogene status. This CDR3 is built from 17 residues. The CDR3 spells CASSKPGRRDSNQPQHF. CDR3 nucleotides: TGTGCCAGCAGCAAACCGGGCCGCCGAGATAGCAATCAGCCCCAGCATTTT.

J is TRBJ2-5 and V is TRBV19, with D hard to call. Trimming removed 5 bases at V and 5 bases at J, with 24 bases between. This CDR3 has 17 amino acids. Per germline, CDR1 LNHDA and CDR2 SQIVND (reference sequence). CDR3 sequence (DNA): TGTGCCAGTAGTCCACGAACCGGATGGGGAATCGACGAGACCCAGTACTTC. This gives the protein CASSPRTGWGIDETQYF.

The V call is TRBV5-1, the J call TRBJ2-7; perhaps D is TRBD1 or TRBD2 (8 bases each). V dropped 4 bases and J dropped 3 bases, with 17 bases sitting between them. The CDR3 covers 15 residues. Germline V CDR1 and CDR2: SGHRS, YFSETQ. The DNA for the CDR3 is TGCGCCAGCAGCGTTCAGGGGGCGGGAGGCTACGAGCAGTACTTC. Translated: CASSVQGAGGYEQYF.